The sequence of this TCR beta chain was determined in a study of molecular identifiers for immune sequencing clone quantification. Study as a whole: Five aliquots were made in replicates from the RNA of 20,000 or 100,000 naive CD8 cells, and four were sequenced.

This clonotype was observed at least ten times. It was from around 20,000 to 1,000,000 sorted cells, with 10%, 30% or 50% RNA, that naive CD8 libraries came. As previously described, bulk TCR libraries were made using listed TCR primers. TCRdb passed the PCR reads through MiXCR, listing each CDR3 protein once. Among tens of thousands of distinct CDR3 sequences listed, roughly 20% were seen once. What was sequenced was naive CD8+ T cells from blood, with Jurkat cell RNA spiked in. The subset is: FACS-sorted CD8+CD4-CCR7+CD45RA+ naive T cells. This TCR was recovered from a human donor in good health. Some libraries in this study had Jurkat cell RNA spiked in.

CDR3 DNA sequence: TGTGCCAGCAGCTTCGGCAGGGGGCTTGGTCAGCCCCAGCATTTT. Protein product: CASSFGRGLGQPQHF. The chain carries TRBV7-2 and TRBJ1-5; 8 bases are shared with TRBD1. Looked up from germline, CDR1 is SGHTA and CDR2 is FQGNSA. The CDR3 sequence is 15 residues long. The V gene end was trimmed by 3 bases and the J gene end by 6 bases; junction bases not matched to a gene: 7.